These 20 T cell receptor beta chains share one sample of origin, sequenced in a study of shared clonotypes between healthy human individuals. Sequencing was performed with immunoSEQ multiplex PCR; in TCRdb, only in-frame clones are kept and a portion is missing. This table holds 1 million to 1.3 million clones, approximately 80% found once. The sample comprised memory CD4+ T cells from PBMCs. Regarding subset: CD45RA-negative fraction. The receptors here all came from a young man in good health. Some clones in this sample may be carry-over from other donors' samples.

The rearrangement links TRBV4-1 to TRBJ1-2; 7 bases line up with TRBD1. The germline V gene encodes CDR1 MGHRA and CDR2 YSYEKL. This CDR3 region has 13 residues. V shed 4 bases and J 6 bases; nucleotides not matched to a gene: 5. CDR3 loop: CASSLDRENGYTF. The CDR3 DNA follows: TGCGCCAGCAGCCTCGACAGGGAGAATGGCTACACCTTC.

This rearrangement joins TRBV15 to TRBJ1-1; a weak D match, TRBD1 (5 bases). Trimming cost V 2 bases and J 1 base, with 8 bases left between them. The CDR3 loop spans 14 amino acids. Germline V gene data show CDR1 as LNHNV and CDR2 as YYDKDF (reference sequence). CDR3 in amino acids: CATSRQGTNTEAFF. Here the CDR3 DNA reads TGTGCCACCAGCAGACAGGGCACGAACACTGAAGCTTTCTTT.

DNA of the CDR3: TGTGCCAGCAGCGCGATGGGCGGTCAGCCCCAGCATTTT. Its protein product is CASSAMGGQPQHF. The chain uses TRBV9 and TRBJ1-5; no firm D call. The V and J ends lost 3 bases and 6 bases respectively, with 10 bases between them. Germline V gene lookup returns CDR1 SGDLS and CDR2 YYNGEE. The CDR3 is 13 amino acids.

In this sample, this clone turned up many times. V usage is TRBV28 and J usage is TRBJ2-3; 11 bases map to TRBD2. With 6 bases clipped from V and 0 bases from J, the junction kept 8 bases outside the gene matches. This CDR3 contains 17 residues. Germline V gene data show CDR1 as MDHEN and CDR2 as SYDVKM. CDR3 region: CASSPPTSGTSTDTQYF. The CDR3 DNA follows: TGTGCCAGCAGCCCACCGACTAGCGGGACTAGCACAGATACGCAGTATTTT.

The V and J genes are TRBV28 and TRBJ2-6; maybe TRBD1 (6 bases). In germline, CDR1 is MDHEN, CDR2 SYDVKM. The CDR3 consists of 16 residues. Deletions cut 5 bases from V and 3 bases from J, with 14 bases between. In nucleotides, the CDR3 is TGTGCCAGCAGTACTACAGGGTATTATGGGGCCAACGTCCTGACTTTC. Its translation is CASSTTGYYGANVLTF.

This clone showed up just once. The V and J genes are TRBV9 and TRBJ1-3; possibly TRBD1 for D (5 bases). CDR3 size: 16 residues. Trimming took off 4 bases at V and 0 bases at J, with 14 bases between the two ends. Looked up from germline, CDR1 is SGDLS and CDR2 is YYNGEE. The CDR3 spells CASSPLRRGSGNTIYF. The CDR3 DNA reads TGTGCCAGCAGCCCACTCCGGAGGGGCTCTGGAAACACCATATATTTT.

CDR3 residues: CASSSGWAPYGYTF. As DNA, the CDR3 is TGTGCCAGCAGTTCGGGGTGGGCCCCCTATGGCTACACCTTC. J is TRBJ1-2 and V is TRBV28; D is undetermined. Trimming took 4 bases from V and 4 from J, leaving 13 bases between them. This CDR3 has 14 amino acids. Germline-derived CDR1 and CDR2 are MDHEN and SYDVKM.

V usage is TRBV20-1 and J usage is TRBJ2-1; D is undetermined. The germline V gene has CDR1 DFQATT and CDR2 SNEGSKA (reference sequence). Trimming removed 3 bases at V and 6 bases at J, with 6 bases between. CDR3 length: 11 residues. CDR3 coding DNA: TGCAGTGCTAGGCCGCTCAATGAGCAGTTCTTC. The encoded protein is CSARPLNEQFF.

The genes are TRBV5-1 and TRBJ2-2, with TRBD2 as a possible D gene (5 bases). The CDR3 has 15 residues. The ends were cut back, 3 bases at V and 4 bases at J, with 13 bases in the middle. Per germline, CDR1 SGHRS and CDR2 YFSETQ. CDR3 loop: CASSSGLRSTGELFF. The CDR3 DNA follows: TGCGCCAGCAGCTCCGGACTTCGGTCCACCGGGGAGCTGTTTTTT.

This chain uses TRBV5-4 with TRBJ1-2; weak D call: TRBD1 (5 bases). CDR1 is SGHNT, CDR2 YYREEE, per germline (reference sequence). V lost 4 bases and J lost 1, with 8 bases in between. The CDR3 is 13 amino acids. The CDR3 loop is CASSSDSNYGYTF. CDR3 DNA sequence: TGTGCCAGCAGCAGTGACAGTAACTATGGCTACACCTTC.

This clone was detected only a few times. The chain employs TRBV12-5 and TRBJ2-3; maybe TRBD2 (6 bases). The CDR3 has 17 residues. Germline V gene sequence: CDR1 LGHNT, CDR2 FRNRAP. Trimming took 6 bases from V and 0 from J, leaving 19 bases between them. CDR3 loop: CASGLGWEATSTDTQYF. DNA of the CDR3: TGTGCTAGTGGCCTGGGGTGGGAGGCTACTAGCACAGATACGCAGTATTTT.

On this clone itself: The sample contains more than one DNA sequence encoding this CDR3. This chain joins TRBV10-3 and TRBJ2-2; 7 bases agree with TRBD1. The CDR3 is 14 residues long. CDR1 is ENHRY and CDR2 is SYGVKD in the germline V gene. The V segment lost 4 bases and the J segment 3 bases; nucleotides outside the gene matches: 2. DNA for the CDR3: TGTGCCATCAGTGCAGACAGGGACACCGGGGAGCTGTTTTTT. Protein product: CAISADRDTGELFF.

The V and J genes are TRBV7-2 and TRBJ2-1, with D possibly TRBD1 on 5 matching bases. This CDR3 has 13 residues. Germline-derived CDR1 and CDR2 are SGHTA and FQGNSA. The V and J ends lost 5 bases and 4 bases respectively, with 9 bases between them. CDR3 bases: TGTGCCAGCAGCCGTCGACAGTACAATGAGCAGTTCTTC. It specifies CASSRRQYNEQFF.

The chain recombines TRBV5-4 with TRBJ1-2; 9 nucleotides match TRBD1. The germline CDR1 and CDR2 sequences are SGHNT and YYREEE (reference sequence). The length of the CDR3 is 16 residues. The junction had 14 bases not matched to a gene; V was cut back by 3 bases and J by 8 bases. The CDR3 DNA is TGTGCCAGCAGCTCGAGACAGGGGGGTTCCCACCGCGGCTACACCTTC. Translation: CASSSRQGGSHRGYTF.

The rearrangement joins TRBV28 to TRBJ2-5, with TRBD2 matching over 12 bases. Germline V gives CDR1 MDHEN, CDR2 SYDVKM. The CDR3 covers 17 residues. Trimming at V came to 2 bases and at J to 5 bases, leaving 9 bases not matched to a gene. CDR3 DNA: TGTGCCAGCAGTTTAGTTCGGACTAGCGGGATTGAGGAGACCCAGTACTTC. As protein: CASSLVRTSGIEETQYF.

This clone has a single count. The chain combines TRBV6-5 with TRBJ1-5; D uncertain. V lost 5 bases and J 3 bases, leaving 8 bases between the germline ends. Per germline, CDR1 MNHEY and CDR2 SVGAGI. This CDR3 region has 13 residues. The CDR3 reads CASSQSTNQPQHF. The CDR3, as DNA: TGTGCCAGCAGTCAGAGCACCAATCAGCCCCAGCATTTT.

This clone was recorded only once. The V gene is TRBV11-2, the J gene TRBJ2-7, with 12 bases identical to TRBD2. Trimming removed 4 bases from V and 4 bases from J; junction bases left unmatched: 5. The CDR3 covers 15 residues. Germline V gene data show CDR1 as SGHAT and CDR2 as FQNNGV. The DNA of the CDR3 is TGTGCCAGCAGCTATAGACTAGCGGGAGTTTACGAGCAGTACTTC. This sequence encodes CASSYRLAGVYEQYF.

Note on this clone: A far larger clone lies a single base away; this is likely a read error. The chain employs TRBV2 and TRBJ2-5; no clear D. CDR3 length equals 13 residues. CDR1 SNHLY and CDR2 FYNNEI come from the germline V gene. CDR3 DNA: TGTGCCCGCAGCGATGTTGGCCGGGAGACCCAGTACTTC. Translation: CARSDVGRETQYF. The whole variable domain, filled in from reference TRBV2 and TRBJ2-5, reads EPEVTQTPSHQVTQMGQEVILRCVPISNHLYFYWYRQILGQKVEFLVSFYNNEISEKSEIFDDQFSVERPDGSNFTLKIRSTKLEDSAMYFCARSDVGRETQYFGPGTRLLVL.

A single count supports this clone. The chain carries TRBV9 and TRBJ2-7, with D tentatively TRBD1 (6 bases). This CDR3 has 13 residues. Germline-derived CDR1 and CDR2 are SGDLS and YYNGEE. V was clipped by 8 bases and J by 6 bases, with 18 bases between them. CDR3 region: CARAGASQSEQYF. CDR3 sequence (DNA): TGTGCCAGAGCAGGGGCCAGTCAGTCCGAGCAGTACTTC.

In the case of this clone: This may stem from a read error, because a much larger clone lies one nucleotide away. The rearrangement uses TRBV2 and TRBJ2-3; maybe TRBD2 (5 bases). Trimming shortened V by 7 bases and J by 10 bases, and 12 bases separated the two germline ends. Germline CDR1 and CDR2: SNHLY and FYNNEI. This CDR3 is 11 amino acids long. CDR3 protein: CASTQPAAQYF. The CDR3 nucleotides read TGTGCCAGCACTCAACCAGCGGCGCAGTATTTT. The full variable domain, completed using reference TRBV2 and TRBJ2-3, is EPEVTQTPSHQVTQMGQEVILRCVPISNHLYFYWYRQILGQKVEFLVSFYNNEISEKSEIFDDQFSVERPDGSNFTLKIRSTKLEDSAMYFCASTQPAAQYFGPGTRLTVL.